This T cell receptor (beta chain) was observed in a study of T cells expressing NK-cell markers. Across the whole study: Sequencing of TCR beta repertoires drew on sorted CD3+CD56+NKG2C+, CD3+CD56+NKG2C- and CD3+CD56-NKG2C+ T cells. Among eight sequenced donors, seven carried HCMV seropositivity while one was seronegative.

Broader study findings: In a handful of donors, dominant CD3+CD56+NKG2C+ clones formed roughly 1.0-7.5% of CD8+ cells. Expanded NKG2C+ T cell clones had unclear HCMV specificity.

The CDR3 is 16 amino acids. Germline CDR1 reads SGHRS; CDR2 reads YFSETQ. No DNA is given; TCRdb re-called the 5' RACE reads and lists each CDR3 protein once. The data show 500,000 to 600,000 distinct CDR3 sequences, and the top ten clones hold roughly 3.4%. Remarks on this clonotype: Its antigen remains unknown.

The clonotype was recovered from a young man in good health. Sequencing input: blood T cells: a sorted CD56 or NKG2C T cell subset, CD4+ or CD8+ T cells, or bulk PBMC T cells (not recorded which). This chain links TRBV5-1 with TRBJ2-7; as DNA is missing, the TRBD1 call by TCRdb cannot be tested. This chain's CDR3 is CASSPGAGGSTYEQYF. The full variable domain, with the rest looked up from reference TRBV5-1 and TRBJ2-7, is KAGVTQTPRYLIKTRGQQVTLSCSPISGHRSVSWYQQTPGQGLQFLFEYFSETQRNKGNFPGRFSGRQFSNSRSEMNVSTLELGDSALYLCASSPGAGGSTYEQYFGPGTRLTVT.